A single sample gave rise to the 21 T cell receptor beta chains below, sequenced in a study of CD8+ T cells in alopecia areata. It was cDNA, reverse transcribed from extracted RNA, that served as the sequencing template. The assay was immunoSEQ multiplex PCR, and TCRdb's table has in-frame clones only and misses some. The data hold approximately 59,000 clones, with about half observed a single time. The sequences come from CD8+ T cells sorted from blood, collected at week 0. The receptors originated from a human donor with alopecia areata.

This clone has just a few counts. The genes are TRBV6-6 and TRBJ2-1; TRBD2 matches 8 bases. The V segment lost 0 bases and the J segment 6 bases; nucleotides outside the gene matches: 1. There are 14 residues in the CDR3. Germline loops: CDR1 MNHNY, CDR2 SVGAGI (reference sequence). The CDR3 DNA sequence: TGTGCCAGCAGTTACTCAGGGACTAGCAATGAGCAGTTCTTC. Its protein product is CASSYSGTSNEQFF.

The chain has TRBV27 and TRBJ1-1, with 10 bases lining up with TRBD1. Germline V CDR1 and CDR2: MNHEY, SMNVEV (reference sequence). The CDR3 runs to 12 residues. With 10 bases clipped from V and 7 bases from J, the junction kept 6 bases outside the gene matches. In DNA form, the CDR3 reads TGTGCCACCAGACAGGGGGCGCGTGAAGCTTTCTTT. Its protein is CATRQGAREAFF.

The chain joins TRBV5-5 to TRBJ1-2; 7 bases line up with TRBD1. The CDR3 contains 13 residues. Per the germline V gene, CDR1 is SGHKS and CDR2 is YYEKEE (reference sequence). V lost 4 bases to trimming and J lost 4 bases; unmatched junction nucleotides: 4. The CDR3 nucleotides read TGTGCCAGCAGCGTGGACAGGTTCTATGGCTACACCTTC. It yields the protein CASSVDRFYGYTF.

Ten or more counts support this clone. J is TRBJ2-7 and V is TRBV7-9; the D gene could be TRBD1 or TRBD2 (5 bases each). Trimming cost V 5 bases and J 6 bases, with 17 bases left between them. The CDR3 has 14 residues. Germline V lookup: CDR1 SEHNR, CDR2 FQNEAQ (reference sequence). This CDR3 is CASSGTDSGVEQYF. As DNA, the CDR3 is TGTGCCAGCAGCGGGACGGATAGTGGGGTCGAGCAGTACTTC.

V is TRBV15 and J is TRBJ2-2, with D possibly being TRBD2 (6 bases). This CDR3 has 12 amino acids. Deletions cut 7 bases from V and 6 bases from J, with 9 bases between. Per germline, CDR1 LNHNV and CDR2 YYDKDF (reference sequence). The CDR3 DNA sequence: TGTGCCACCATCGGGGGATCCGGGGAGCTGTTTTTT. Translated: CATIGGSGELFF.

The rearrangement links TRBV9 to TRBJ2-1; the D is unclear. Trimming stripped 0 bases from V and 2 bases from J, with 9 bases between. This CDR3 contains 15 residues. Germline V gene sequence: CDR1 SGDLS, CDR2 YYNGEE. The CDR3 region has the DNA TGTGCCAGCAGCGTAGGGACGGGTACCTACAATGAGCAGTTCTTC. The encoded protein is CASSVGTGTYNEQFF.

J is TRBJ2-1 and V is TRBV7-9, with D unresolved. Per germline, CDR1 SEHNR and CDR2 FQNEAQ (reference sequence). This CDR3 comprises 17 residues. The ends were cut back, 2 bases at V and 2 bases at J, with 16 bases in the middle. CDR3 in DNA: TGTGCCAGCAGCTTATCCTCGGCCGTTCACCCCTACAATGAGCAGTTCTTC. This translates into CASSLSSAVHPYNEQFF. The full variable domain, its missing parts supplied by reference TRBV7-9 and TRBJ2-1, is DTGVSQNPRHKITKRGQNVTFRCDPISEHNRLYWYRQTLGQGPEFLTYFQNEAQLEKSRLLSDRFSAERPKGSFSTLEIQRTEQGDSAMYLCASSLSSAVHPYNEQFFGPGTRLTVL.

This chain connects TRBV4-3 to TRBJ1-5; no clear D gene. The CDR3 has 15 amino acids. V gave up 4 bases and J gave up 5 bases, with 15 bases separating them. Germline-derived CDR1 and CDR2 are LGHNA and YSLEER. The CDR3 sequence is CASSRDSGKDQPQHF. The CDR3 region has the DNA TGCGCCAGCAGCCGAGATTCCGGGAAAGATCAGCCCCAGCATTTT.

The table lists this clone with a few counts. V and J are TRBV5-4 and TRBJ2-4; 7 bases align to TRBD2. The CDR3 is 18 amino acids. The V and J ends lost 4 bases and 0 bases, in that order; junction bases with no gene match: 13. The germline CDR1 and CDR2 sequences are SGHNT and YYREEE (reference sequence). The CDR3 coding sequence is TGTGCCAGCAGCCCTACGTTTCGGGACTACCTAGCCAAAAACATTCAGTACTTC. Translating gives CASSPTFRDYLAKNIQYF.

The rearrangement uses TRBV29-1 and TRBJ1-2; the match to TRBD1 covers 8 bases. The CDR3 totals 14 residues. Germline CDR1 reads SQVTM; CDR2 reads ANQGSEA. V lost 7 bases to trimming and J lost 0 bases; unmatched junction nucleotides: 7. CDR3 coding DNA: TGCAGCGCCTGGACAGGGCTTGCTAACTATGGCTACACCTTC. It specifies CSAWTGLANYGYTF.

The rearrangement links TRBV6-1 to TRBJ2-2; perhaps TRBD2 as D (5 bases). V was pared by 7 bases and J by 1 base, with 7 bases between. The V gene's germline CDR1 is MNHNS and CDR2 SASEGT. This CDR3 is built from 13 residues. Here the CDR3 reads CASIRGNTGELFF. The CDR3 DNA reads TGTGCCAGCATCCGGGGGAACACCGGGGAGCTGTTTTTT.

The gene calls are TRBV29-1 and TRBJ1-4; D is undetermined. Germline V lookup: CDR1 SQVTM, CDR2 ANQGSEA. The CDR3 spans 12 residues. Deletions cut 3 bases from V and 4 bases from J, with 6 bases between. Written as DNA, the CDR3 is TGCAGCGTTGAGCGTGGTAATGAAAAACTGTTTTTT. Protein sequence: CSVERGNEKLFF.

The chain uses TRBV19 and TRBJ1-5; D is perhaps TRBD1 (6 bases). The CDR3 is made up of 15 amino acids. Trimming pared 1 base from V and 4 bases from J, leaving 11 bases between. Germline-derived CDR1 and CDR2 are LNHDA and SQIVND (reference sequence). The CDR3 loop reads CASSIATGRNQPQHF. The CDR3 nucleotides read TGTGCCAGTAGTATAGCAACAGGGCGAAATCAGCCCCAGCATTTT.

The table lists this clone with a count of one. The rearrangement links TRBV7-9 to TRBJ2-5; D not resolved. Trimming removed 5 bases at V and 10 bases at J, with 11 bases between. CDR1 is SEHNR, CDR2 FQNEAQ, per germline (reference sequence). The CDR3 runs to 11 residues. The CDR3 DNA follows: TGTGCCAGCAGCCCCCACGAGGACCAGTACTTC. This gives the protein CASSPHEDQYF.

The CDR3 spells CASSSGTGTGELFF. CDR3 in DNA: TGTGCCAGCAGTTCCGGGACGGGGACCGGGGAGCTGTTTTTT. J is TRBJ2-2 and V is TRBV6-5; the D gene could be TRBD1 or TRBD2 (5 bases each). The V gene lost 4 bases and the J gene lost 5 bases, with 11 bases spanning the gap. The CDR3 extends over 14 amino acids. CDR1 and CDR2 from the germline V gene are MNHEY and SVGAGI.

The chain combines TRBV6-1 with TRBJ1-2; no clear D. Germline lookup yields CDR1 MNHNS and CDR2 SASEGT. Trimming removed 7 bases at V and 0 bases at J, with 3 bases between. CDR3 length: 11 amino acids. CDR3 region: CASKANYGYTF. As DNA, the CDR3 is TGTGCCAGCAAAGCTAACTATGGCTACACCTTC.

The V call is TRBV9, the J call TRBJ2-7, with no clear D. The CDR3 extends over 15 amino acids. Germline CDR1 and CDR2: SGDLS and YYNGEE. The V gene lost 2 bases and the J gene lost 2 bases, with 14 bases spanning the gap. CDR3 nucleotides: TGTGCCAGCAGCGTTGGGGAACAGCCTACCTACGAGCAGTACTTC. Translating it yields CASSVGEQPTYEQYF. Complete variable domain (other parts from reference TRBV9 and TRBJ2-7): DSGVTQTPKHLITATGQRVTLRCSPRSGDLSVYWYQQSLDQGLQFLIQYYNGEERAKGNILERFSAQQFPDLHSELNLSSLELGDSALYFCASSVGEQPTYEQYFGPGTRLTVT.

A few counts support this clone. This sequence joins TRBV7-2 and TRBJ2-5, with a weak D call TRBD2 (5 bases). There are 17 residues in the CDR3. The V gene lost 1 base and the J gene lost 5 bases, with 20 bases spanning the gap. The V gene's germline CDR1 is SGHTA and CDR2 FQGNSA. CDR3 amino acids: CASSLGQVGISWETQYF. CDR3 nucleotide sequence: TGTGCCAGCAGCTTAGGTCAGGTCGGGATTTCGTGGGAGACCCAGTACTTC.

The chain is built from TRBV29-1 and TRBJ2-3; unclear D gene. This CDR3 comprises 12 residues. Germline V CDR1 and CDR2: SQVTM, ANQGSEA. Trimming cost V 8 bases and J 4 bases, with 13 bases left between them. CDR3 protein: CSSAAGSDTQYF. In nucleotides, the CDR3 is TGCAGCTCAGCCGCCGGGTCAGATACGCAGTATTTT.

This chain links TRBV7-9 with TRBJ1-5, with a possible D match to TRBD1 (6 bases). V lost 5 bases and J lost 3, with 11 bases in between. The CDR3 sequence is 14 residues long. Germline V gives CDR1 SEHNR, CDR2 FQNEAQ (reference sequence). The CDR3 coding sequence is TGTGCCAGCAGCCTGGGGGGCCTCAATCAGCCCCAGCATTTT. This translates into CASSLGGLNQPQHF.

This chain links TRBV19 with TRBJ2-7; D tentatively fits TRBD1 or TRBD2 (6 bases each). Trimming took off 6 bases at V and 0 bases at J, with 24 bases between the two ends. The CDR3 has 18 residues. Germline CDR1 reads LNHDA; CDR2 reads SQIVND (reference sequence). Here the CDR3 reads CASRGGTLLADSSYEQYF. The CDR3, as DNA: TGTGCCAGTAGAGGAGGGACCCTGTTGGCGGACAGCTCCTACGAGCAGTACTTC.